Described below is a single T cell receptor beta chain sequence and its context. No cognate antigen has been identified for it. Base qualities are not at hand, and no much larger clone is one base apart. This specimen belongs to a study of blood T cell repertoires in COVID-19 (TCRdb year 2020). For the wider study: Samples from collaborators originated in the United States, Italy and Spain and spanned both the acute and convalescent phases of COVID-19. The prospective study material was composed of cDNA or gDNA derived from T cells, B-cell-depleted T cells, or PBMCs. Subjects who had been exposed to COVID-19, were actively infected with it, or had recovered from it provided the deeply sampled blood TCRbeta repertoires that made up the dataset. A freely available public database, intended as a resource for researchers studying the immune response to SARS-CoV-2, is where the repertoires were released. Samples came from the ongoing ImmuneRACE study (first 160 participants) plus 1,254 subjects from 6 global collaborators. The sample metadata nearly always contained a de-identified subject ID, COVID-19 status, age in years and sex. Where available, HLA class I and class II types were obtained from metadata supplied by the sample provider rather than from assay-based typing. What the study reported, not specific to this receptor: How much clinical and demographic metadata was included differed by source and by participant, and the metadata was provided uncurated.

TCRbeta CDR3 regions were amplified from genomic DNA using the immunoSEQ Assay, a bias-controlled multiplex PCR. In the paper's pipeline: Within the assay, amplification of reference gene primers was used to estimate how many nucleated cells each sample contained. To quantify the absolute abundance of each unique TCRbeta CDR3 rearrangement, sequence reads were collapsed and filtered. Productive Simpson clonality was computed per sample as the square root of Simpson's diversity index over productive rearrangements. TCRdb provides this immuneACCESS table in a form limited to in-frame rearrangements. Some clones are lacking; in checked studies, under half of them reflect an unresolved V gene, and why the rest are absent is not known. Clone size and V and J calls were adopted from that table, with D and trimming inferred from the DNA. The sample table records roughly 45,000 clones; around 90% of these occur just once. Around 0.41% of the sample is held by the ten biggest clonotypes.

The collaborating institutions used their own protocols to collect whole blood in K2EDTA tubes. For TCRbeta analysis, collaborators shipped samples as frozen whole blood, isolated PBMCs, or DNA extracted from either of those sample types. The TCR originated in a human donor in a cohort sampled during active COVID-19. The specimen was peripheral blood.

DNA sequence: TGTGCCAGCAGTTACTCTACTAGCGGATTCTACGAGCAGTACTTC. Its translation is CASSYSTSGFYEQYF. The sequence is built from TRBV6-5 and TRBJ2-7; 8 of the junction bases match TRBD2. Trimming leaves V shorter by 0 bases and J shorter by 3 bases, with the junction holding 4 bases beyond the gene matches. Reading from cysteine to phenylalanine, the CDR3 counts 15 amino acids. Only the CDR3 DNA stays, 45 bases, in frame from base 1. The germline V gene gives CDR1 as MNHEY and CDR2 as SVGAGI.